The clone carrying this T cell receptor (beta chain) was counted a few times. The data are from a study of human T cells and chemical hapten exposure. Original methodology: Samples held a median of 95,638 TCRs, range roughly 20,000–690,600. TCRdb used MiXCR to reprocess the RACE reads, holding one entry per CDR3 protein. In this record, the V and J calls reflect TCRdb's handling and not the investigators' own analysis. The data hold more than 70,000 distinct CDR3 sequences, with 11% observed a single time. Noted time point: patch test 2, 6 weeks after DPC sensitization. Treatment reported: therapeutic diphenylcyclopropenone sensitization with weekly scalp DPC. Donors, patients with alopecia ranging from 18 to 70 years old and judged suitable for DPC, provided samples. Unfractionated whole blood was the source of the extracted total RNA. CDR1 and CDR2 from the germline V gene are SEHNR and FQNEAQ (reference sequence). Trimming removed 3 bases from V and 8 bases from J, with 8 bases in between. The CDR3 length is 12 residues.

The rearrangement links TRBV7-9 to TRBJ1-3; tentatively, D is TRBD1 (6 bases). The input for sequencing was whole blood, taken in connection with sensitization to the hapten diphenylcyclopropenone (DPC). The TCR comes from a man between 18 and 29 years old with alopecia areata. Some clones in this sample may be carry-over from other donors' samples. The CDR3 nucleotides are TGTGCCAGCAGCTTGGGGGGCCACACCATATATTTT. Protein sequence: CASSLGGHTIYF.